Listed below are T cell receptor beta chains from one sample, sequenced in a study of T-cell memory formation after mild COVID-19. A single record per CDR3 protein comes from TCRdb applying MiXCR to the 5' RACE reads. There are about 430,000 distinct CDR3 sequences in the sample; under 20% occur only once, and 20% to 25% lies in the top ten. The source material was PBMCs or a T cell subset sorted from them (not recorded which). These receptors came from a man between 18 and 29 years old who had mild COVID-19 (a few samples of this study predate the infection). Cell type and time point are not known. The CDR3 runs from the conserved cysteine through the conserved F or W. The D gene is left open where the match is weak. Part of the rows lack a size; the others show once, few, many or a class for expanded clones.

>few|TRBV5-5|TRBJ2-5|TRBD1
TGTGCCAGCAGCTTGGTGACAGGGGATCTATCATCGACCCAGTACTTC
CASSLVTGDLSSTQYF
>few|TRBV12-3/TRBV12-4|TRBJ2-3|.
TGTGCCAGCAGTTTATCCGGGTCAGATACGCAGTATTTT
CASSLSGSDTQYF
>.|TRBV6-5|TRBJ2-5|TRBD1
TGTGCCAGCAGTTACGCGACAGGGGGGGAGACCCAGTACTTC
CASSYATGGETQYF
>few|TRBV5-1|TRBJ2-3|.
TGCGCCAGCAGCTTGAACGGCTGGGTCACAGATACGCAGTATTTT
CASSLNGWVTDTQYF
>.|TRBV20-1|TRBJ1-2|TRBD1
TGCAGTGCTAGGTACCGGGACAGGGAGGTTTCAGGCTATGGCTACACCTTC
CSARYRDREVSGYGYTF
>.|TRBV3-1|TRBJ1-1|.
TGTGCCAGCAGCCAAGACAGAGAGGCTGAAGCTTTCTTT
CASSQDREAEAFF
>.|TRBV7-2|TRBJ1-1|.
TGTGCCAGCAGCTATTCGGGGGTCCCCAATGCTTTCTTT
CASSYSGVPNAFF
>.|TRBV4-1|TRBJ1-4|.
TGCGCCAGCAGCCCACTTACTACGTCTTATGAAAAACTGTTTTTT
CASSPLTTSYEKLFF
>.|TRBV6-5|TRBJ2-1|.
TGTGCCAGCAGTTACTCGTGGGGGAGCCGTGATGAGCAGTTCTTC
CASSYSWGSRDEQFF
>few|TRBV5-6|TRBJ2-1|TRBD1
TGTGCCACCGACAGGGGGGCCGGGTCGTACAATGAGCAGTTCTTC
CATDRGAGSYNEQFF
>few|TRBV4-2|TRBJ2-4|.
TGTGCCAGCAGCCGAGAAAATAGGGCGGCCAAAAACATTCAGTACTTC
CASSRENRAAKNIQYF
>many|TRBV6-2/TRBV6-3|TRBJ1-6|TRBD1
TGTGCCAGCAGTACCGGGACAGAGAATTCACCCCTCCACTTT
CASSTGTENSPLHF
>few|TRBV27|TRBJ2-3|.
TGTGCCAGCAGACCGGCTGGCCTCGGGGATACGCAGTATTTT
CASRPAGLGDTQYF
>once|TRBV18|TRBJ1-1|TRBD1
TGTGCCAGCTCACCGGATTTAACAGGGGTTGGGGAAGCTTTCTTT
CASSPDLTGVGEAFF
>few|TRBV4-2|TRBJ1-6|.
TGTGCCAGCAGCCACAAGACGGAGGTTGGTAATTCACCCCTCCACTTT
CASSHKTEVGNSPLHF
>few|TRBV11-2|TRBJ1-6|.
TGTGCCAGCAGTTTGACCGGGTCTTCTAATTCACCCCTCCACTTT
CASSLTGSSNSPLHF
>.|TRBV11-1|TRBJ2-1|TRBD1
TGTGCCAGCAGCTATTTCGGGACAGTCTACAATGAGCAGTTCTTC
CASSYFGTVYNEQFF
>.|TRBV2|TRBJ1-5|.
TGTGCCAGCAGTGTGTCCACCCATCAGCCCCAGCATTTT
CASSVSTHQPQHF
>.|TRBV5-1|TRBJ1-3|.
TGCGCCAGCAGCTCGGGACGGGACTCTGGAAACACCATATATTTT
CASSSGRDSGNTIYF
>.|TRBV5-1|TRBJ2-5|.
TGCGCCAGCAGCTTGGCAGTGGAAGAGACCCAGTACTTC
CASSLAVEETQYF
>few|TRBV2|TRBJ2-3|.
TGTGCCACCGGGGTGTACGCAAGAGATACGCAGTATTTT
CATGVYARDTQYF
>few|TRBV6-2/TRBV6-3|TRBJ2-7|TRBD1
TGTGCCGCTTCCGGGACAGGTCCCTACGAGCAGTACTTC
CAASGTGPYEQYF
>many|TRBV5-1|TRBJ2-7|TRBD1
TGCGCCAGCAGCGGCCGGGACAGGGCCTACGAGCAGTACTTC
CASSGRDRAYEQYF
>few|TRBV4-1|TRBJ2-5|TRBD2
TGCGCCAGCAGCCAATATAGCGGGGGGGAAGAGACCCAGTACTTC
CASSQYSGGEETQYF
>.|TRBV7-2|TRBJ2-7|.
TGTGCCAGCAGCCCCGATCTGACGGACTACGAGCAGTACTTC
CASSPDLTDYEQYF
>few|TRBV10-3|TRBJ1-6|.
TGTGCCATCAGTCCCCAGGGTTCACCCCTCCACTTT
CAISPQGSPLHF
>.|TRBV5-1|TRBJ1-1|.
TGCGCCAGCAGCTTGATTGCCCCGAACACTGAAGCTTTCTTT
CASSLIAPNTEAFF
>few|TRBV9|TRBJ2-1|.
TGTGCCAGCAGCGTAAGCGAGGGTGAGCAGTTCTTC
CASSVSEGEQFF
>few|TRBV15|TRBJ2-1|.
TGTGCCACCAGCAAAATACAGGGTTGGGAGCAGTTCTTC
CATSKIQGWEQFF
>.|TRBV18|TRBJ1-1|TRBD1
TGTGCCAGCTCACCAGCGACAGGGGCGTCAGGGCCCGAAGCTTTCTTT
CASSPATGASGPEAFF
>once|TRBV7-9|TRBJ2-5|.
TGTGCCAGCAGGATAGGGGAGACGCAGTACTTC
CASRIGETQYF
>many|TRBV29-1|TRBJ2-2|TRBD2
TGCAGCGTTGTCGGGGGGGGAGCCGGGGAGCTGTTTTTT
CSVVGGGAGELFF
>.|TRBV2|TRBJ2-5|TRBD2
TGTGCCGGTCAGCGGCTTCGACTAGCGGGGGAAGAGACCCAGTACTTC
CAGQRLRLAGEETQYF
>once|TRBV9|TRBJ2-7|TRBD1
TGTGCCAGCAGCCCCGGCCGAGGACAGGGAAACGAGCAGTACTTC
CASSPGRGQGNEQYF
>few|TRBV30|TRBJ1-4|.
TGTGCCTGGAGCATAACTAATGAAAAACTGTTTTTT
CAWSITNEKLFF
>.|TRBV20-1|TRBJ2-1|TRBD2
TGCAGTGCTAGAGAAGCGGGGGATGAGCAGTTCTTC
CSAREAGDEQFF
>.|TRBV2|TRBJ1-3|.
TGTGCCAGCTCAGGGGAATCTGGAAACACCATATATTTT
CASSGESGNTIYF
>few|TRBV6-1|TRBJ2-5|.
TGTGCCAGCAGGAACATTGACAGAAACAGCCTACAAGAGACCCAGTACTTC
CASRNIDRNSLQETQYF
>few|TRBV7-3|TRBJ1-2|TRBD1
TGTGCCAGCAGCTTAAGTTCGGCGGCAGGGGGCGGCTATGGCTACACCTTC
CASSLSSAAGGGYGYTF
>few|TRBV20-1|TRBJ2-5|TRBD1
TGCAGTGCTAGATCGGGGACAGGCCCCGCGGGGACCCAGTACTTC
CSARSGTGPAGTQYF
>many|TRBV29-1|TRBJ2-3|.
TGCAGCGTTCGACAGGGCGGGGTGGATACGCAGTATTTT
CSVRQGGVDTQYF
>.|TRBV5-6|TRBJ2-5|.
TGTGCCAGCACCTTCGGGGACGGCCAAGAGACCCAGTACTTC
CASTFGDGQETQYF
>large|TRBV15|TRBJ2-2|TRBD2
TGTGCCACCAGCAGAGATGTAGAGGTGTTGGCTAGCGGGGGGACCGGGGAGCTGTTTTTT
CATSRDVEVLASGGTGELFF
>few|TRBV4-1|TRBJ1-4|.
TGCGCCAGCAGCCAACATGAAAGGGGGAGTGAAAAACTGTTTTTT
CASSQHERGSEKLFF
>.|TRBV5-1|TRBJ1-5|.
TGCGCCAGCAGCTTGGATGAGTATCAGCCCCAGCATTTT
CASSLDEYQPQHF
>few|TRBV5-1|TRBJ1-1|.
TGCGCCAGCAGCAACAGGGAGGACACTGAAGCTTTCTTT
CASSNREDTEAFF
>.|TRBV7-2|TRBJ1-6|.
TGTGCCAGCAGCTTAACCCGGGTCCTCTATAATTCACCCCTCCACTTT
CASSLTRVLYNSPLHF